Listed below are T cell receptor beta chains from one sample, sequenced in a study of cytomegalovirus exposure and HLA in healthy donors. Clones were read by immunoSEQ multiplex PCR, and TCRdb kept only the in-frame ones, dropping some. This sample has around 160,000 clones, with approximately 81% found just once. Sequencing was carried out using PBMCs. The receptors stem from a man between 25 and 39 years old in good health and CMV-seropositive. Both conserved end residues are part of each CDR3. The D gene is left open where the match is weak. Some rows have no size entry. The others give once, few or many, or a class for an expanded clone.

clone_size	v_call	j_call	d_call	cdr3_aa	cdr3_nt
.	TRBV9	TRBJ2-6	.	CASSGLGASSGANVLTF	TGTGCCAGCAGCGGCTTGGGGGCCAGCTCTGGGGCCAACGTCCTGACTTTC
once	TRBV18	TRBJ2-6	TRBD1	CASSRAGTGLGTGANVLTF	TGTGCCAGCTCCCGAGCCGGGACAGGTTTAGGAACTGGGGCCAACGTCCTGACTTTC
.	TRBV21-1	TRBJ1-1	.	CASSRDHTGAEAFF	TGTGCCAGCAGCAGAGATCATACAGGGGCTGAAGCTTTCTTT
.	TRBV28	TRBJ2-3	TRBD2	CASTLGTSGRDTQYF	TGTGCCAGCACCCTCGGGACTAGCGGGAGGGATACGCAGTATTTT
.	TRBV7-8	TRBJ1-5	.	CASSPLDPGGQPQHF	TGTGCCAGCAGCCCGCTTGATCCAGGAGGTCAGCCCCAGCATTTT
.	TRBV19	TRBJ1-1	.	CATRTGNTEAFF	TGTGCCACCCGCACAGGGAACACTGAAGCTTTCTTT
.	TRBV7-8	TRBJ1-1	.	CASSTNLGGQFFSEAFF	TGTGCCAGCAGCACGAACCTGGGAGGGCAGTTCTTTTCTGAAGCTTTCTTT
.	TRBV18	TRBJ1-1	TRBD1	CASSPSGTDTEAFF	TGTGCCAGCTCACCATCCGGGACAGACACTGAAGCTTTCTTT
.	TRBV7-2	TRBJ2-7	TRBD1	CASSLRHRTGQPYEQYF	TGTGCCAGCAGCTTACGACATCGGACAGGCCAGCCGTACGAGCAGTACTTC
once	TRBV9	TRBJ1-3	.	CASSVDPSSGNTIYF	TGTGCCAGCAGCGTAGACCCCAGCTCTGGAAACACCATATATTTT
.	TRBV10-3	TRBJ2-7	TRBD2	CAISVGSGRTGYEQYF	TGTGCCATCAGTGTGGGGAGCGGGAGGACAGGTTACGAGCAGTACTTC
once	TRBV30	TRBJ2-3	TRBD2	CAKGLAGVQSADTQYF	TGTGCCAAGGGACTAGCGGGAGTGCAGAGCGCAGATACGCAGTATTTT
.	TRBV9	TRBJ2-5	.	CASSVDSGQETQYF	TGTGCCAGCAGCGTAGATAGCGGCCAAGAGACCCAGTACTTC
.	TRBV6-5	TRBJ1-5	.	CASSNKPQHF	TGTGCCAGCAGTAATAAGCCCCAGCATTTT
.	TRBV27	TRBJ2-3	TRBD1	CAILGTGGLYF	TGTGCCATTCTCGGGACAGGGGGTTTGTATTTT
.	TRBV28	TRBJ1-3	.	CASDLRGNTIYF	TGTGCCAGCGATCTACGGGGAAACACCATATATTTT
.	TRBV6-1	TRBJ1-1	TRBD1	CASSENRGENTEAFF	TGTGCCAGCAGTGAAAACAGGGGGGAGAACACTGAAGCTTTCTTT
.	TRBV6-6	TRBJ1-4	.	CASSYGTQSGNEKLFF	TGTGCCAGCAGTTACGGTACGCAGTCGGGGAATGAAAAACTGTTTTTT
.	TRBV11-2	TRBJ2-1	TRBD2	CASSLGTSGGYNEQFF	TGTGCCAGCAGCTTAGGGACTAGCGGAGGGTACAATGAGCAGTTCTTC
.	TRBV15	TRBJ1-6	.	CATSLFTGNNSPLHF	TGTGCCACCAGCTTATTCACAGGGAACAATTCACCCCTCCACTTT
once	TRBV5-5	TRBJ1-2	TRBD1	CASSSTGDYGYTF	TGTGCCAGCAGCTCCACAGGGGACTATGGCTACACCTTC
.	TRBV30	TRBJ1-6	.	CAWSVVGAGLASPLHF	TGTGCCTGGAGTGTGGTAGGGGCTGGCCTCGCTTCACCCCTCCACTTT
.	TRBV5-6	TRBJ1-2	TRBD1	CASSQGTGDSNYGYTF	TGTGCCAGCAGCCAAGGGACAGGGGATTCTAACTATGGCTACACCTTC
once	TRBV18	TRBJ2-7	TRBD1	CASSRTGDSYEQYF	TGTGCCAGCTCACGGACAGGGGACTCCTACGAGCAGTACTTC
.	TRBV10-2	TRBJ2-3	TRBD2	CASTLAASDTQYF	TGCGCCAGCACGCTAGCGGCATCAGATACGCAGTATTTT
.	TRBV28	TRBJ2-7	TRBD2	CASSLSGTSSYEQYF	TGTGCCAGCAGTTTATCGGGGACTAGCAGCTACGAGCAGTACTTC
.	TRBV10-3	TRBJ2-7	.	CAITQTGLFSGEQYF	TGTGCCATCACCCAAACAGGGCTCTTCTCCGGTGAGCAGTACTTC
.	TRBV28	TRBJ1-3	.	CASSLVGGGNTIYF	TGTGCCAGCAGTTTAGTTGGCGGCGGAAACACCATATATTTT
once	TRBV6-1	TRBJ2-7	TRBD2	CASSEYRTSARYEQYF	TGTGCCAGCAGTGAGTACCGGACTAGCGCACGCTACGAGCAGTACTTC
.	TRBV9	TRBJ1-4	.	CASSSRDFEKLFF	TGTGCCAGCAGCAGCCGGGACTTCGAAAAACTGTTTTTT
.	TRBV13	TRBJ1-1	.	CASSLYPRGGPQGTEAFF	TGTGCCAGCAGCTTGTACCCCCGGGGGGGCCCTCAGGGCACTGAAGCTTTCTTT
.	TRBV11-2	TRBJ1-3	TRBD1	CASSFYRGSGNTIYF	TGTGCCAGCAGCTTTTACAGGGGCAGTGGAAACACCATATATTTT
.	TRBV28	TRBJ2-7	.	CASRKTGLVYEQYF	TGTGCCAGCAGAAAAACAGGGCTGGTCTACGAGCAGTACTTC
.	TRBV6-1	TRBJ2-7	.	CASSEGGLSSYEQYF	TGTGCCAGCAGCGAAGGGGGACTGTCCTCCTACGAGCAGTACTTC
.	TRBV15	TRBJ1-5	.	CATSRTRQAPQPQHF	TGTGCCACCAGCAGAACCCGTCAGGCCCCTCAGCCCCAGCATTTT
.	TRBV5-1	TRBJ2-6	TRBD1	CASSPTGDDLIRANVLTF	TGCGCCAGCAGCCCCACAGGGGACGATCTGATTAGGGCCAACGTCCTGACTTTC
.	TRBV30	TRBJ1-4	.	CAWMSDEKLFF	TGTGCCTGGATGTCGGATGAAAAACTGTTTTTT
.	TRBV29-1	TRBJ1-3	.	CSGDWGNTIYF	TGCAGCGGCGATTGGGGAAACACCATATATTTT
.	TRBV11-2	TRBJ2-3	TRBD1	CASSSGQAPSTDTQYF	TGTGCCAGCAGCTCGGGACAGGCCCCTAGCACAGATACGCAGTATTTT
.	TRBV2	TRBJ2-1	.	CASLSGDYEQFF	TGTGCCAGCCTTTCCGGGGACTATGAGCAGTTCTTC
.	TRBV28	TRBJ2-5	.	CASTVGGGETQYF	TGTGCCAGCACCGTCGGGGGAGGAGAGACCCAGTACTTC
.	TRBV5-4	TRBJ1-4	TRBD1	CASSARPGTGGDKLFF	TGTGCCAGCAGCGCTCGCCCCGGGACAGGGGGCGACAAACTGTTTTTT
many	TRBV12-2	TRBJ1-4	.	CASRLTGGEKLFF	TGTGCAAGTCGCTTGACAGGGGGTGAAAAACTGTTTTTT
.	TRBV7-6	TRBJ2-1	TRBD2	CASSPSGQYNEQFF	TGTGCCAGCAGTCCTAGCGGTCAATACAATGAGCAGTTCTTC
.	TRBV2	TRBJ2-7	.	CASITHLQGYEQYF	TGTGCCTCGATAACCCACCTGCAGGGCTACGAGCAGTACTTC